This T cell receptor (beta chain) was recorded in a study of cytomegalovirus exposure and HLA in healthy donors. The CDR3 totals 13 residues. V shed 5 bases and J shed 0 bases, with 7 bases lying between them. Looked up from germline, CDR1 is LNHNV and CDR2 is YYDKDF (reference sequence). The PCR contained 60 Vbeta and 13 Jbeta primers. Sequenced by immunoSEQ multiplex PCR; TCRdb stores in-frame clones only, minus some. The table lists 85,000 to 130,000 clones, about 79% of them singletons, with 3.5% to 4.5% in the top ten. What was sequenced was PBMCs. The V call is TRBV15, the J call TRBJ2-5; D not certain. The sequence derives from a female donor in good health and CMV-seropositive. The chain's CDR3 is CATSRVYQETQYF. CDR3 coding DNA: TGTGCCACCAGCCGTGTGTACCAAGAGACCCAGTACTTC.